The clone carrying this T cell receptor beta chain was found once. Germline values: CDR1 SGDLS, CDR2 YYNGEE. The CDR3 covers 19 residues. After removal of 4 bases from V and 3 bases from J, the junction contained 15 bases not matched to a gene. This sample is part of a study of blood T cell repertoires in COVID-19. As for the study in general: Italy, Spain and the United States were the sources of the convalescent and acute COVID-19 samples. T cells, B-cell-depleted T cells, or PBMCs provided the cDNA or gDNA that served as material.

The Seattle patients joined while their infection was active and were tracked longitudinally afterward. Per the authors' pipeline: Nucleated cell counts were estimated from reference gene primer amplification. Repertoires were generated with immunoSEQ multiplex PCR, while TCRdb's copy carries only in-frame clones and drops some. The V and J calls and clone size come from that table; D and trimming were worked out from the DNA. The sample contains fewer than 300,000 clones, about 87% of which appear only once. The receptor comes from a woman between 50 and 59 years old with COVID-19, enrolled during active disease. The chain combines TRBV9 with TRBJ2-3; TRBD2 matches 12 bases. Sequencing used peripheral blood. CDR3 nucleotides: TGTGCCAGCAGCCGGGGGCTAGCGGGAGGGCGTGGAGGGACAGATACGCAGTATTTT. Amino acids: CASSRGLAGGRGGTDTQYF.